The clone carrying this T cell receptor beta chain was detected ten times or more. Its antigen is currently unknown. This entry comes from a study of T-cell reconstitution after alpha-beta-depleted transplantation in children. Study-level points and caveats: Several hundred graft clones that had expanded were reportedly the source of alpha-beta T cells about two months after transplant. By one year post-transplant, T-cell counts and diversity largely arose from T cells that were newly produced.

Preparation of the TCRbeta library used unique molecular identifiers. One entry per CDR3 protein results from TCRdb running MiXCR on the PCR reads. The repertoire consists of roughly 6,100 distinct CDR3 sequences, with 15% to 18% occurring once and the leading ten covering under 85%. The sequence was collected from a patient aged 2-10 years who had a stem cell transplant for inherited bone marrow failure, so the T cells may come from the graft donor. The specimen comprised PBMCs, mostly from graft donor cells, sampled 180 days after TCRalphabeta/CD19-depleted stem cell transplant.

The CDR3 DNA sequence: TGTGCCAGCAGCCCCGAAGGTCTAGCTTGGACGAGACACCAAGAGACCCAGTACTTC. Its protein product is CASSPEGLAWTRHQETQYF. The chain couples TRBV4-2 to TRBJ2-5; weak D call: TRBD2 (5 bases). Germline values: CDR1 LGHNA, CDR2 YNFKEQ. V lost 4 bases, J lost 0 bases, and 24 bases lay in between. The CDR3 is made up of 19 amino acids.